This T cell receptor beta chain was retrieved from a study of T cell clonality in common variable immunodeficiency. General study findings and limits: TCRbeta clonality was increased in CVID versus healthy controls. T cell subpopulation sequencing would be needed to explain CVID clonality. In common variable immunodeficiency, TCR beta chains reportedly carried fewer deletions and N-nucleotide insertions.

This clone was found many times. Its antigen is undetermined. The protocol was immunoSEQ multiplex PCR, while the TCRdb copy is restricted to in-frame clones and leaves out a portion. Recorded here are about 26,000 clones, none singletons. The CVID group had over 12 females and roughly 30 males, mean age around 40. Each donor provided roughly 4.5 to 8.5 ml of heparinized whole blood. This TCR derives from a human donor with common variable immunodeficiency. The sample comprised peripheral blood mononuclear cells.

This CDR3 reads CASSYSGGVKTQYF. The CDR3 bases that were read are TGTGCCAGCAGTTACTCGGGGGGGGTGAAGACC. The chain combines TRBV6-2 or TRBV6-3 with TRBJ2-5, with 7 bases identical to TRBD2. Read sequence stops 3 residues before the CDR3 end, and the germline J gene provides the missing end. The CDR3 consists of 14 residues. The junction had 4 bases not matched to a gene; V was cut back by 0 bases and J by 6 bases. CDR1 is MNHEY, CDR2 SVGEGT, per germline.